This T cell receptor (beta chain) was profiled in a study of T cell responses to AZD1222 COVID-19 vaccine. This clone was seen just once. The antigen is not known. The CDR3 is 14 amino acids. V was pared by 0 bases and J by 8 bases, with 10 bases between. CDR1 is MNHEY and CDR2 is SVGAGI in the germline V gene. TCRdb's table, derived via immunoSEQ multiplex PCR, lists solely in-frame clones and lacks some. The repertoire holds approximately 100,000 clones, with 90% as singletons. Study-wide points: Among spike-specific TCRs, nearly half reportedly target unmutated variant regions. Clonal diversity may have been underestimated in mostly white British donors.

The rearrangement joins TRBV6-5 to TRBJ1-4; D not certain. This clonotype was obtained from an adult who received the AZD1222 COVID-19 vaccine. Sequencing used peripheral blood, obtained 28 days after the second AZD1222 dose. The CDR3 loop reads CASSYSAYGEKLFF. DNA for the CDR3: TGTGCCAGCAGTTACTCGGCCTATGGAGAAAAACTGTTTTTT.